This T cell receptor (beta chain) was found in a study of beta chain features in type 1 diabetes. TCRB transcripts that were expressed got sequenced, as all of the isolated RNA had been reverse transcribed. Profiling relied on immunoSEQ multiplex PCR, and the TCRdb table lists in-frame clones only, not all of them. The sample lists around 160,000 clones; under 60% were seen once. For this clone: Its target is unknown.

Notes on the study in general: Type 1 diabetes patients had moderately but significantly shorter TCRB CDR3s in all four CD4+ subsets. Lower insertion and higher deletion counts appeared at VDJ junctions in type 1 diabetes patients.

Looked up from germline, CDR1 is MNHEY and CDR2 is SVGAGI. The CDR3 is 14 amino acids. This receptor was obtained from a man in his late teens or twenties in good health. The chain recombines TRBV6-5 with TRBJ2-5, with 8 bases matching TRBD1. The tail of the sequence fits TRBJ2-7 better, so the J call may be wrong. Input material: Tregs from blood. CDR3 in amino acids: CASSQWDRTYEQYF. In DNA, the CDR3 is TGTGCCAGCAGTCAGTGGGACAGGACTTACGAGCAGTACTTC.